This entry lists 21 T cell receptor beta chains sequenced from one sample in a study of response to subunit inactivated influenza vaccine. TCRdb re-called the RT-PCR reads with MiXCR, one entry per CDR3 protein. The sample has roughly 700,000 distinct CDR3 sequences, about 14% seen once. This material consisted of PBMCs from blood, taken around 14 days before vaccination. These receptors all stem from a man over 45 who received an inactivated influenza vaccine.

The V gene is TRBV5-1, the J gene TRBJ2-1; TRBD1 matches at 9 bases. Germline V gene data show CDR1 as SGHRS and CDR2 as YFSETQ. This CDR3 region has 16 residues. J was trimmed by 3 bases and V by 4 bases; bases with no gene match: 8. CDR3 DNA: TGCGCCAGCAGCAGGGGACAGGGTGAACTCTACAATGAGCAGTTCTTC. This gives the protein CASSRGQGELYNEQFF.

In its sample, this clonotype was seen many times. The J gene is TRBJ2-7, the V gene TRBV27; D gene uncertain. Germline-derived CDR1 and CDR2 are MNHEY and SMNVEV (reference sequence). Trimming pared 2 bases from V and 1 base from J, leaving 9 bases between. The CDR3 totals 14 residues. CDR3 amino acids: CASSLNGGSYEQYF. CDR3 nucleotide sequence: TGTGCCAGCAGTTTAAATGGCGGATCCTACGAGCAGTACTTC.

This clonotype appeared many times. V and J are TRBV7-2 and TRBJ1-4, with no clear D. The CDR3 spans 16 residues. Germline V gene sequence: CDR1 SGHTA, CDR2 FQGNSA. Deletions cut 2 bases from V and 2 bases from J, with 12 bases between. CDR3 sequence: CASSLIPSITNEKLFF. The CDR3 DNA reads as TGTGCCAGCAGCTTAATACCCAGTATTACTAATGAAAAACTGTTTTTT. Drawing the rest from reference TRBV7-2 and TRBJ1-4, the complete variable domain is GAGVSQSPSNKVTEKGKDVELRCDPISGHTALYWYRQSLGQGLEFLIYFQGNSAPDKSGLPSDRFSAERTGGSVSTLTIQRTQQEDSAVYLCASSLIPSITNEKLFFGSGTQLSVL.

This chain links TRBV5-1 with TRBJ2-7; D is undetermined. The CDR3 consists of 13 residues. Germline V gives CDR1 SGHRS, CDR2 YFSETQ. Deletions cut 4 bases from V and 3 bases from J, with 11 bases between. CDR3 protein: CASSGDLGYEQYF. The DNA of the CDR3 is TGCGCCAGCAGCGGGGATCTGGGCTACGAGCAGTACTTC. The whole variable domain, remainder taken from reference TRBV5-1 and TRBJ2-7, is KAGVTQTPRYLIKTRGQQVTLSCSPISGHRSVSWYQQTPGQGLQFLFEYFSETQRNKGNFPGRFSGRQFSNSRSEMNVSTLELGDSALYLCASSGDLGYEQYFGPGTRLTVT.

The chain has TRBV6-2 or TRBV6-3 and TRBJ2-1; D might be TRBD2 (6 bases). Looked up from germline, CDR1 is MNHEY and CDR2 is SVGEGT. The V gene lost 5 bases and the J gene lost 5 bases, with 19 bases spanning the gap. The length of the CDR3 is 16 residues. The CDR3 coding sequence is TGTGCCAGCAGTCAACAACCCACTAGCCGAAACAATGAGCAGTTCTTC. This sequence encodes CASSQQPTSRNNEQFF.

This clonotype has a handful of counts. The chain is built from TRBV20-1 and TRBJ2-7; possibly TRBD2 for D (6 bases). Germline values: CDR1 DFQATT, CDR2 SNEGSKA (reference sequence). The CDR3 is made up of 12 amino acids. The V end lost 2 bases, the J end lost 4 bases, and 9 bases lay between the germline ends. For the CDR3, the DNA is TGCAGTGCTAGAATGGCGGGGTACGAGCAGTACTTC. Protein sequence: CSARMAGYEQYF.

This clonotype has only a few counts. J is TRBJ1-1 and V is TRBV7-2; TRBD1 agrees at 7 bases. CDR1 is SGHTA and CDR2 is FQGNSA in the germline V gene. With V trimmed by 5 bases and J by 6 bases, 3 bases remained unmatched. This CDR3 is 12 amino acids long. The CDR3 is CASSITGAEAFF. CDR3 nucleotides: TGTGCCAGCAGCATAACAGGGGCTGAAGCTTTCTTT.

This clonotype has only a few counts. The V gene is TRBV7-2, the J gene TRBJ2-1; D is perhaps TRBD1 (5 bases). CDR3 size: 13 residues. Germline CDR1 is SGHTA and CDR2 is FQGNSA. The V end was cut by 5 bases, the J end by 10 bases, with 15 bases between. The CDR3 loop is CASSPLGPGEQFF. The CDR3, as DNA: TGTGCCAGCAGCCCGCTGGGGCCCGGGGAGCAGTTCTTC.

This clonotype showed up many times. The V gene is TRBV15, the J gene TRBJ1-1; D unclear. CDR1 is LNHNV and CDR2 is YYDKDF in the germline V gene (reference sequence). The length of the CDR3 is 14 residues. V shed 1 base and J shed 3 bases, with 9 bases lying between them. In DNA, the CDR3 is TGTGCCACCAGCAGAGTTCGGGGAGACACTGAAGCTTTCTTT. Residues: CATSRVRGDTEAFF.

The rearrangement joins TRBV4-2 to TRBJ2-5, with D uncertain. This CDR3 has 14 amino acids. Germline V gives CDR1 LGHNA, CDR2 YNFKEQ. V was pared by 0 bases and J by 5 bases, with 10 bases between. The CDR3 DNA reads TGTGCCAGCAGCCAAGATAGGTTGGGGGAGACCCAGTACTTC. Protein: CASSQDRLGETQYF.

V and J are TRBV11-2 and TRBJ2-6, with no clear D. The V end lost 5 bases, the J end lost 4 bases, and 12 bases lay between the germline ends. Germline CDR1 is SGHAT and CDR2 is FQNNGV. CDR3 length equals 15 residues. In DNA, the CDR3 is TGTGCCAGCAGCCTTTCTGATGCCGGGGCCAACGTCCTGACTTTC. Protein: CASSLSDAGANVLTF.

This chain connects TRBV6-1 to TRBJ2-3; D might be TRBD1 (6 bases). Trimming shortened V by 5 bases and J by 5 bases, and 17 bases separated the two germline ends. In germline, CDR1 is MNHNS, CDR2 SASEGT. This CDR3 region has 15 residues. Written as DNA, the CDR3 is TGTGCCAGCAGTCCGCGTAGAGGGGGTGTAGATACGCAGTATTTT. It yields the protein CASSPRRGGVDTQYF.

With respect to this clonotype: A read error may produce the germline difference seen at one junction end. The chain joins TRBV5-4 to TRBJ2-5; a possible D gene is TRBD2 (6 bases). Germline-derived CDR1 and CDR2 are SGHNT and YYREEE (reference sequence). This CDR3 spans 16 amino acids. In DNA, the CDR3 is TGTGCCATCAGCTTGAATCCATCCGGGAGACAAGAGACCCAGTACTTC. It translates to CAISLNPSGRQETQYF.

This clonotype came up a few times. The chain has TRBV2 and TRBJ2-7, with 9 positions matching TRBD1. After removal of 6 bases from V and 3 bases from J, the junction contained 12 bases not matched to a gene. The CDR3 is 16 residues long. In germline, CDR1 is SNHLY, CDR2 FYNNEI. The CDR3 bases are TGTGCCAGCAGAAACCAACAGGGGGCGCAACTCTACGAGCAGTACTTC. Translating gives CASRNQQGAQLYEQYF.

The rearrangement links TRBV30 to TRBJ2-1; D is ambiguous. Looked up from germline, CDR1 is GTSNPN and CDR2 is SVGIG (reference sequence). The CDR3 consists of 17 residues. Trimming removed 0 bases at V and 3 bases at J, with 18 bases between. The DNA of the CDR3 is TGTGCCTGGAGTGTGCCGCCCTTCCAGCGTTTCTACAATGAGCAGTTCTTC. This gives the protein CAWSVPPFQRFYNEQFF. The variable domain in full, completed from reference TRBV30 and TRBJ2-1, reads SQTIHQWPATLVQPVGSPLSLECTVEGTSNPNLYWYRQAAGRGLQLLFYSVGIGQISSEVPQNLSASRPQDRQFILSSKKLLLSDSGFYLCAWSVPPFQRFYNEQFFGPGTRLTVL.

A note on this clonotype: This may be a read error, as it is one base from a much larger clone. The chain is built from TRBV7-2 and TRBJ1-1; no reliable D call. The CDR3 is made up of 14 amino acids. Germline V gives CDR1 SGHTA, CDR2 FQGNSA. The CDR3 region has the DNA TGTGCCGGCAGCATTTCCCGACAGAACACTGAAGCTTTCTTT. This codes for CAGSISRQNTEAFF.

In this sample, this clonotype turned up many times. The rearrangement uses TRBV6-1 and TRBJ2-7; 14 nucleotides agree with TRBD2. The CDR3 extends over 14 amino acids. The V segment lost 7 bases and the J segment 7 bases; nucleotides outside the gene matches: 6. Germline loops: CDR1 MNHNS, CDR2 SASEGT. CDR3 bases: TGTGCCAGCACCGGGACTAGCGGGAGTTGGGAGCAGTACTTC. Its protein product is CASTGTSGSWEQYF.

The chain combines TRBV11-2 with TRBJ2-1; unclear D gene. Germline assignment: CDR1 SGHAT and CDR2 FQNNGV. V gave up 0 bases and J gave up 12 bases, with 12 bases separating them. The CDR3 is 13 amino acids. The CDR3 DNA is TGTGCCAGCAGCTTAGAGGTGAGACTTGGGCAGTTCTTC. This sequence encodes CASSLEVRLGQFF.

This clonotype has only a few counts. The chain uses TRBV12-3 or TRBV12-4 and TRBJ1-4, with D perhaps TRBD1 (6 bases). The V gene lost 4 bases and the J gene lost 8 bases, with 14 bases spanning the gap. The CDR3 sequence is 14 residues long. The CDR3 coding sequence is TGTGCCAGCAGTTCCGAGGGGGTGAGAGAAAAACTGTTTTTT. This encodes CASSSEGVREKLFF.

This chain joins TRBV20-1 and TRBJ2-4; D unclear. The CDR3 is made up of 13 amino acids. Deletions cut 1 base from V and 7 bases from J, with 11 bases between. Looked up from germline, CDR1 is DFQATT and CDR2 is SNEGSKA (reference sequence). The CDR3 loop is CSARAPVGNIQYF. The CDR3 region has the DNA TGCAGTGCTAGAGCCCCTGTGGGGAACATTCAGTACTTC.

The chain uses TRBV6-2 or TRBV6-3 and TRBJ2-1, with D perhaps TRBD2 (5 bases). The CDR3 runs to 14 residues. Trimming stripped 6 bases from V and 6 bases from J, with 15 bases between. Germline-derived CDR1 and CDR2 are MNHEY and SVGEGT. The CDR3 coding sequence is TGTGCCAGCAGCCGCCCCGGGGTACTCAATGAGCAGTTCTTC. Its protein product is CASSRPGVLNEQFF.